This T cell receptor (beta chain) was found in a study of blood T cell repertoires in COVID-19. For the study at large: Sites in the United States, Italy and Spain provided acute and convalescent COVID-19 samples.

This clone was picked up a small number of times. Germline is not matched at one junction end, which may reflect a read error. Germline V gene data show CDR1 as SGHAT and CDR2 as FQNNGV. The CDR3 totals 13 residues. TCRdb's copy holds only in-frame clones and misses some; the assay was immunoSEQ multiplex PCR. The profile covers nearly 85,000 clones, with around 82% appearing a single time and over 15% taken by the ten largest. This TCR derives from a woman aged 60-75 years with acute or convalescent COVID-19. The sample taken for sequencing was peripheral blood. V usage is TRBV11-2 and J usage is TRBJ2-3, with D maybe TRBD2 (6 bases). The CDR3 spells CASSLLTRDAQYF. DNA of the CDR3: TGTGCCAGCAGCTTATTGACTAGAGATGCGCAGTATTTT.